The clone carrying this T cell receptor beta chain was found many times. Its specificity is not known. This record belongs to a study of metastatic and nonmetastatic thyroid tumors. Study observations and caveats: Significantly higher TCR beta diversity was reportedly seen in malignant thyroid tumors than benign nodules, in blood and tumor.

Prior to thyroid surgery, none of the patients had received any treatment. TCRdb re-called the PCR reads through MiXCR. The repertoire includes about 27,000 clones, roughly 15% of them detected once, and around 16% sits in the top ten. V lost 2 bases and J lost 6; bases outside the gene matches: 10. CDR1 LNHDA and CDR2 SQIVND come from the germline V gene (reference sequence). The CDR3 contains 17 residues. This TCR was recovered from a male donor with papillary thyroid cancer or a benign thyroid nodule (not recorded which). Some clones in this sample may be carry-over from other donors' samples. Sequences were obtained from blood. The chain joins TRBV19 to TRBJ1-6; TRBD1 agrees at 7 bases. CDR3 amino acids: CASSILGPAGGNSPLHF. The CDR3 coding sequence is TGTGCCAGTAGTATACTGGGCCCGGCAGGGGGTAATTCACCCCTCCACTTT.